The 6 T cell receptor beta chains below were found in one sample sequenced in a study of memory CD4+ T cells and cytomegalovirus serostatus. Profiling relied on immunoSEQ multiplex PCR, and the TCRdb table lists in-frame clones only, not all of them. The sample carries approximately 47,000 clones, under 80% recorded once. The sort gate was single viable CD3+CD4+CD8-CD45RO+ cells for memory CD4+ T cells. Sequenced sample: memory CD4+ T cells from blood. These receptors originate from an adult in good health and CMV-seronegative.

This clone was recorded once. The rearrangement links TRBV7-3 to TRBJ2-5; 9 bases are shared with TRBD2. Germline V gives CDR1 SGHTA, CDR2 FQGTGA. Germline trimming cut 3 bases from V and 5 bases from J; bases unmatched to any gene: 4. This CDR3 spans 14 amino acids. CDR3 protein: CASSLAGGRETQYF. CDR3 sequence (DNA): TGTGCCAGCAGCTTGGCGGGGGGGCGGGAGACCCAGTACTTC. The whole variable domain, filled in from reference TRBV7-3 and TRBJ2-5, reads GAGVSQTPSNKVTEKGKYVELRCDPISGHTALYWYRQSLGQGPEFLIYFQGTGAADDSGLPNDRFFAVRPEGSVSTLKIQRTERGDSAVYLCASSLAGGRETQYFGPGTRLLVL.

This clone has more than one count but fewer than ten. V usage is TRBV30 and J usage is TRBJ1-4; 7 bases fit TRBD1. This CDR3 contains 14 residues. CDR1 is GTSNPN and CDR2 is SVGIG in the germline V gene (reference sequence). The V gene end was trimmed by 2 bases and the J gene end by 8 bases; junction bases not matched to a gene: 8. In DNA form, the CDR3 reads TGTGCCTGGAGTTTGGACAGGAGGACCGAAAAACTGTTTTTT. It is translated as CAWSLDRRTEKLFF.

The DNA of the CDR3 is TGTGCCAGCAGTTTAACAGGGGCTGACTATGGCTACACCTTC. It specifies CASSLTGADYGYTF. The chain joins TRBV27 to TRBJ1-2; 7 bases align to TRBD1. V lost 2 bases to trimming and J lost 3 bases; unmatched junction nucleotides: 3. CDR3 length equals 14 residues. The germline CDR1 and CDR2 sequences are MNHEY and SMNVEV (reference sequence).

This chain uses TRBV7-2 with TRBJ1-2; possibly TRBD1 for D (6 bases). This CDR3 contains 14 residues. Germline CDR1 reads SGHTA; CDR2 reads FQGNSA. V was pared by 0 bases and J by 6 bases, with 11 bases between. The CDR3 is CASSLARAGDGYTF. Written as DNA, the CDR3 is TGTGCCAGCAGCTTAGCTCGGGCAGGGGATGGCTACACCTTC. Full variable domain (outside the CDR3, taken from reference TRBV7-2 and TRBJ1-2): GAGVSQSPSNKVTEKGKDVELRCDPISGHTALYWYRQSLGQGLEFLIYFQGNSAPDKSGLPSDRFSAERTGGSVSTLTIQRTQQEDSAVYLCASSLARAGDGYTFGSGTRLTVV.

The chain couples TRBV19 to TRBJ1-5; the D gene is possibly TRBD1 (5 bases). V was clipped by 10 bases and J by 5 bases, with 12 bases between them. CDR3 size: 12 residues. Per germline, CDR1 LNHDA and CDR2 SQIVND (reference sequence). CDR3 DNA: TGTGCCACCCGGGAGGGGCATCAGCCCCAGCATTTT. Its protein is CATREGHQPQHF.

J is TRBJ1-5 and V is TRBV6-6, with TRBD1 matching 7 bases. J gave up 0 bases and V 4 bases, and 3 bases lay outside the gene matches. This CDR3 spans 15 amino acids. Germline V lookup: CDR1 MNHNY, CDR2 SVGAGI (reference sequence). Here the CDR3 reads CASSSGQVSNQPQHF. In DNA form, the CDR3 reads TGTGCCAGCAGTTCCGGACAGGTTAGCAATCAGCCCCAGCATTTT.